These 2 T cell receptor beta chains came from one sample sequenced in a study of blood T cell repertoires in COVID-19 (dated by TCRdb to 2020 to 2021). Library preparation was by the immunoSEQ multiplex PCR assay. TCRdb provides this immuneACCESS table in a form limited to in-frame rearrangements. Some clones are lacking; in checked studies, under half of them reflect an unresolved V gene, and why the rest are absent is not known. Within this sample are tens of thousands of clones, with about 79% of them counted one time only. Around 4.4% of the sample lies in the top ten. The sequenced material came from peripheral blood. The source of these receptors is a woman aged 45-65 years with acute or convalescent COVID-19.

As DNA, the CDR3 is TGTGCCAGCAGCTTAAATGGAGCAGGGATCGGCGGGGAGCTGTTTTTT. It translates to CASSLNGAGIGGELFF. The rearrangement links TRBV11-1 to TRBJ2-2, with D perhaps TRBD1 (5 bases). The germline gives CDR1 SGHAT, CDR2 FQDESV (reference sequence). This CDR3 is 16 amino acids long. V was cut by 2 bases and J by 7 bases, with 17 bases left in between.

The chain is built from TRBV6-5 and TRBJ1-5, with D uncertain. CDR3 size: 13 residues. V dropped 2 bases and J dropped 9 bases, with 11 bases sitting between them. Germline loops: CDR1 MNHEY, CDR2 SVGAGI. CDR3: CASSYRGSLPQHF. CDR3 DNA sequence: TGTGCCAGCAGTTACCGGGGTTCACTGCCCCAGCATTTT.